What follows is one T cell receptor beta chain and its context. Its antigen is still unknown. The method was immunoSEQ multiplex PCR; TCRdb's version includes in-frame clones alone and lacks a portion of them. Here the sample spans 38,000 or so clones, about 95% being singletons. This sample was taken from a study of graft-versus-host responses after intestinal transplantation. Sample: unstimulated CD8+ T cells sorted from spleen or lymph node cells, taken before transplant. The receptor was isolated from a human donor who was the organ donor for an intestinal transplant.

For the CDR3, the DNA is TGTGCCAGCAGTTACCCTCGAGAGGCGTTCAATGAGCAGTTCTTC. Amino acids: CASSYPREAFNEQFF. V and J are TRBV6-5 and TRBJ2-1, with D unresolved. V lost 2 bases, J lost 6 bases, and 14 bases lay in between. This CDR3 contains 15 residues. Germline V gene sequence: CDR1 MNHEY, CDR2 SVGAGI.